The rows below give T cell receptor beta chains drawn from one sample of a study of blood T cell repertoires in COVID-19. This table comes from immunoSEQ multiplex PCR, and its TCRdb copy is limited to in-frame clones, with some not included. The sample has 110,000 or so clones, about four fifths seen once. What was sequenced was peripheral blood. Every receptor here comes from a woman aged 70-85 years with acute or convalescent COVID-19. CDR3s include the opening cysteine and the closing phenylalanine or tryptophan. D genes are given only for firm matches. Size values are once, few and many counts, or a class for expanded clones, and some rows have none.

j_gene: TRBJ1-5; v_gene: TRBV7-9; len: 16; d_gene: .; abundance: .; CDR3aa: CASSLESSQEGQPQHF; CDR3nt: TGTGCCAGCAGCTTAGAGTCCTCCCAGGAAGGTCAGCCCCAGCATTTT
j_gene: TRBJ1-2; v_gene: TRBV6-2/TRBV6-3; len: 14; d_gene: TRBD1; abundance: .; CDR3aa: CASSRQGLNYGYTF; CDR3nt: TGTGCCAGCAGCCGACAGGGACTTAACTATGGCTACACCTTC
j_gene: TRBJ2-1; v_gene: TRBV18; len: 15; d_gene: .; abundance: .; CDR3aa: CASSPPGSAGNEQFF; CDR3nt: TGTGCCAGCTCACCACCGGGGTCGGCGGGCAATGAGCAGTTCTTC
j_gene: TRBJ2-7; v_gene: TRBV3-1/TRBV3-2; len: 13; d_gene: .; abundance: .; CDR3aa: CASSQRVSYEQYF; CDR3nt: TGTGCCAGCAGCCAACGGGTATCCTACGAGCAGTACTTC
j_gene: TRBJ1-2; v_gene: TRBV6-2/TRBV6-3; len: 14; d_gene: .; abundance: once; CDR3aa: CASSYRGSPYGYTF; CDR3nt: TGTGCCAGCAGTTACAGGGGCAGTCCCTATGGCTACACCTTC
j_gene: TRBJ2-1; v_gene: TRBV5-1; len: 14; d_gene: .; abundance: .; CDR3aa: CASSSMASYNEQFF; CDR3nt: TGCGCCAGCAGCTCAATGGCCTCCTACAATGAGCAGTTCTTC
j_gene: TRBJ2-1; v_gene: TRBV5-1; len: 15; d_gene: TRBD1; abundance: .; CDR3aa: CASSLGQGDYNEQFF; CDR3nt: TGCGCCAGCAGCTTGGGACAGGGGGATTACAATGAGCAGTTCTTC
j_gene: TRBJ2-1; v_gene: TRBV7-9; len: 15; d_gene: TRBD2; abundance: .; CDR3aa: CASSLRVSGSNEQFF; CDR3nt: TGTGCCAGCAGCCTCCGTGTTAGCGGGAGCAATGAGCAGTTCTTC
j_gene: TRBJ1-1; v_gene: TRBV6-6; len: 15; d_gene: .; abundance: .; CDR3aa: CASSYSRPGLAEAFF; CDR3nt: TGTGCCAGCAGTTACTCTCGACCCGGGTTGGCTGAAGCTTTCTTT
j_gene: TRBJ2-5; v_gene: TRBV2; len: 13; d_gene: .; abundance: .; CDR3aa: CASSERGGETQYF; CDR3nt: TGTGCCAGCAGTGAAAGGGGGGGAGAGACCCAGTACTTC
j_gene: TRBJ2-5; v_gene: TRBV7-2; len: 14; d_gene: .; abundance: .; CDR3aa: CASSSSGAQETQYF; CDR3nt: TGTGCCAGCAGCTCATCAGGGGCGCAAGAGACCCAGTACTTC
j_gene: TRBJ2-7; v_gene: TRBV18; len: 14; d_gene: .; abundance: once; CDR3aa: CASSPSTGAYEQYF; CDR3nt: TGTGCCAGCTCACCCTCTACGGGGGCCTACGAGCAGTACTTC
j_gene: TRBJ2-5; v_gene: TRBV5-1; len: 16; d_gene: TRBD2; abundance: .; CDR3aa: CASSLANREGRETQYF; CDR3nt: TGCGCCAGCAGCTTGGCCAATAGGGAGGGGCGAGAGACCCAGTACTTC
j_gene: TRBJ1-2; v_gene: TRBV28; len: 16; d_gene: TRBD1; abundance: once; CDR3aa: CASSLGRDRGLRGYTF; CDR3nt: TGTGCCAGCAGTTTGGGAAGGGACAGGGGGCTGCGTGGCTACACCTTC
j_gene: TRBJ2-2; v_gene: TRBV9; len: 14; d_gene: TRBD1; abundance: .; CDR3aa: CASSGDSFTGELFF; CDR3nt: TGTGCCAGCAGCGGGGACAGCTTCACCGGGGAGCTGTTTTTT
j_gene: TRBJ1-2; v_gene: TRBV30; len: 13; d_gene: .; abundance: .; CDR3aa: CAWSLGVNYGYTF; CDR3nt: TGTGCCTGGAGCCTAGGGGTTAACTATGGCTACACCTTC
j_gene: TRBJ2-1; v_gene: TRBV29-1; len: 13; d_gene: .; abundance: .; CDR3aa: CSVRFRTDNEQFF; CDR3nt: TGCAGCGTTAGATTTCGGACTGACAATGAGCAGTTCTTC
j_gene: TRBJ2-2; v_gene: TRBV15; len: 17; d_gene: .; abundance: .; CDR3aa: CATSRAPGLPITGELFF; CDR3nt: TGTGCCACCAGCAGAGCGCCGGGACTGCCAATAACCGGGGAGCTGTTTTTT
j_gene: TRBJ1-4; v_gene: TRBV2; len: 15; d_gene: .; abundance: .; CDR3aa: CASSQGTTTNEKLFF; CDR3nt: TGTGCCAGCAGCCAGGGGACTACAACTAATGAAAAACTGTTTTTT
j_gene: TRBJ2-7; v_gene: TRBV5-1; len: 13; d_gene: .; abundance: .; CDR3aa: CASSPGNSYEQYF; CDR3nt: TGCGCCAGCAGCCCCGGGAACTCCTACGAGCAGTACTTC
j_gene: TRBJ2-5; v_gene: TRBV5-1; len: 16; d_gene: TRBD2; abundance: .; CDR3aa: CASSLTSGGPQETQYF; CDR3nt: TGCGCCAGCAGCTTGACTAGCGGGGGGCCCCAAGAGACCCAGTACTTC
j_gene: TRBJ1-5; v_gene: TRBV3-1/TRBV3-2; len: 20; d_gene: TRBD1; abundance: .; CDR3aa: CASSQVSGTGGSGSNQPQHF; CDR3nt: TGTGCCAGCAGCCAAGTCTCGGGAACAGGGGGGTCCGGTAGCAATCAGCCCCAGCATTTT
j_gene: TRBJ1-5; v_gene: TRBV4-2; len: 13; d_gene: TRBD1; abundance: .; CDR3aa: CASGGQRNQPQHF; CDR3nt: TGTGCCAGCGGGGGACAGCGAAATCAGCCCCAGCATTTT
j_gene: TRBJ1-5; v_gene: TRBV4-2; len: 15; d_gene: TRBD1; abundance: .; CDR3aa: CASSQEWTGNQPQHF; CDR3nt: TGTGCCAGCAGCCAAGAATGGACAGGGAATCAGCCCCAGCATTTT
j_gene: TRBJ2-3; v_gene: TRBV19; len: 17; d_gene: TRBD1; abundance: .; CDR3aa: CASSKPRQGAGTDTQYF; CDR3nt: TGTGCCAGTAGTAAACCGAGACAGGGGGCGGGCACAGATACGCAGTATTTT
j_gene: TRBJ1-4; v_gene: TRBV5-6; len: 13; d_gene: .; abundance: .; CDR3aa: CASSLTGNEKLFF; CDR3nt: TGTGCCAGCAGCTTGACAGGGAATGAAAAACTGTTTTTT
j_gene: TRBJ1-1; v_gene: TRBV24-1; len: 15; d_gene: .; abundance: .; CDR3aa: CATSDGDALNTEAFF; CDR3nt: TGTGCCACCAGTGATGGAGACGCGTTGAACACTGAAGCTTTCTTT
j_gene: TRBJ1-5; v_gene: TRBV7-3; len: 15; d_gene: .; abundance: .; CDR3aa: CASWREGRLNQPQHF; CDR3nt: TGTGCCAGCTGGAGGGAGGGCCGCCTCAATCAGCCCCAGCATTTT
j_gene: TRBJ1-1; v_gene: TRBV11-1; len: 14; d_gene: .; abundance: .; CDR3aa: CASSIETGNTEAFF; CDR3nt: TGTGCCAGCAGCATAGAAACAGGCAACACTGAAGCTTTCTTT
j_gene: TRBJ1-2; v_gene: TRBV28; len: 14; d_gene: TRBD1; abundance: .; CDR3aa: CASSYGQGAWGYTF; CDR3nt: TGTGCCAGCAGTTACGGACAGGGGGCTTGGGGCTACACCTTC
j_gene: TRBJ1-1; v_gene: TRBV6-5; len: 14; d_gene: .; abundance: .; CDR3aa: CASGQPFMNTEAFF; CDR3nt: TGTGCCAGCGGACAGCCTTTCATGAACACTGAAGCTTTCTTT
j_gene: TRBJ1-2; v_gene: TRBV28; len: 16; d_gene: TRBD1; abundance: .; CDR3aa: CASSTPSLGQGHGYTF; CDR3nt: TGTGCCAGCAGCACCCCCTCTCTGGGACAGGGGCATGGCTACACCTTC
j_gene: TRBJ2-7; v_gene: TRBV6-1; len: 16; d_gene: TRBD2; abundance: .; CDR3aa: CASSDRGGGRPGEQYF; CDR3nt: TGTGCCAGCAGTGACCGTGGGGGCGGGAGGCCGGGGGAGCAGTACTTC
j_gene: TRBJ1-3; v_gene: TRBV6-5; len: 15; d_gene: .; abundance: .; CDR3aa: CASSYRGYSGNTIYF; CDR3nt: TGTGCCAGCAGTTACAGGGGATACTCTGGAAACACCATATATTTT
j_gene: TRBJ1-2; v_gene: TRBV7-9; len: 16; d_gene: .; abundance: .; CDR3aa: CASSRPRQGLNYGYTF; CDR3nt: TGTGCCAGCAGCCGTCCTCGCCAGGGACTTAACTATGGCTACACCTTC
j_gene: TRBJ1-6; v_gene: TRBV19; len: 16; d_gene: TRBD1; abundance: .; CDR3aa: CASSIDWPDRGSPLHF; CDR3nt: TGTGCCAGTAGTATAGACTGGCCCGACAGGGGCTCACCCCTCCACTTT
j_gene: TRBJ2-1; v_gene: TRBV11-1; len: 16; d_gene: TRBD1; abundance: .; CDR3aa: CASSLPGQGAGNEQFF; CDR3nt: TGTGCCAGCAGCTTACCGGGACAGGGGGCTGGGAATGAGCAGTTCTTC
j_gene: TRBJ1-2; v_gene: TRBV11-2; len: 14; d_gene: .; abundance: .; CDR3aa: CASSFKKAGNGYTF; CDR3nt: TGTGCCAGCAGCTTCAAGAAAGCGGGAAACGGCTACACCTTC
j_gene: TRBJ2-7; v_gene: TRBV9; len: 15; d_gene: TRBD2; abundance: once; CDR3aa: CASSVGSGNPYEQYF; CDR3nt: TGTGCCAGCAGCGTAGGTAGCGGGAACCCCTACGAGCAGTACTTC
j_gene: TRBJ2-2; v_gene: TRBV3-1/TRBV3-2; len: 16; d_gene: .; abundance: .; CDR3aa: CASSQRTVGATGELFF; CDR3nt: TGTGCCAGCAGCCAAAGAACCGTGGGAGCGACCGGGGAGCTGTTTTTT
j_gene: TRBJ1-5; v_gene: TRBV6-5; len: 15; d_gene: .; abundance: .; CDR3aa: CASSYSTGKNQPQHF; CDR3nt: TGTGCCAGCAGTTACTCGACAGGAAAGAATCAGCCCCAGCATTTT
j_gene: TRBJ1-2; v_gene: TRBV27; len: 16; d_gene: .; abundance: once; CDR3aa: CASALLGGTINYGYTF; CDR3nt: TGTGCCAGCGCCCTTTTGGGGGGGACGATTAACTATGGCTACACCTTC
j_gene: TRBJ2-1; v_gene: TRBV7-6; len: 17; d_gene: TRBD2; abundance: once; CDR3aa: CASSASTSGRSGGEQFF; CDR3nt: TGTGCCAGCAGCGCGTCGACTAGCGGGAGATCCGGAGGTGAGCAGTTCTTC
j_gene: TRBJ1-2; v_gene: TRBV30; len: 14; d_gene: .; abundance: once; CDR3aa: CAWRRGGGLSGYTF; CDR3nt: TGTGCCTGGAGGAGGGGCGGGGGATTGAGTGGCTACACCTTC
j_gene: TRBJ2-5; v_gene: TRBV11-3; len: 18; d_gene: TRBD2; abundance: .; CDR3aa: CASSSGLAGGPGRETQYF; CDR3nt: TGTGCCAGCAGCTCCGGACTAGCGGGAGGGCCGGGTCGAGAGACCCAGTACTTC
j_gene: TRBJ2-7; v_gene: TRBV5-1; len: 16; d_gene: TRBD2; abundance: .; CDR3aa: CARSLAGGASGTEQYF; CDR3nt: TGCGCCCGCAGCTTGGCGGGGGGGGCTAGCGGGACCGAGCAGTACTTC
j_gene: TRBJ1-1; v_gene: TRBV25-1; len: 14; d_gene: TRBD1; abundance: .; CDR3aa: CASRGTGGHTEAFF; CDR3nt: TGTGCCAGCAGGGGGACAGGTGGGCACACTGAAGCTTTCTTT
j_gene: TRBJ1-3; v_gene: TRBV7-2; len: 15; d_gene: TRBD1; abundance: .; CDR3aa: CASSWDSSSGNTIYF; CDR3nt: TGTGCCAGCAGCTGGGACAGTTCCTCTGGAAACACCATATATTTT
j_gene: TRBJ1-1; v_gene: TRBV3-1/TRBV3-2; len: 14; d_gene: .; abundance: .; CDR3aa: CASSHPGHLTEAFF; CDR3nt: TGTGCCAGCAGCCATCCGGGACACCTCACTGAAGCTTTCTTT
j_gene: TRBJ2-5; v_gene: TRBV5-1; len: 14; d_gene: TRBD1; abundance: .; CDR3aa: CASSSGQGQETQYF; CDR3nt: TGCGCCAGCAGCTCGGGACAGGGACAAGAGACCCAGTACTTC
j_gene: TRBJ1-3; v_gene: TRBV5-1; len: 20; d_gene: .; abundance: few; CDR3aa: CASSPSSTGIFSYSGNTIYF; CDR3nt: TGCGCCAGCAGCCCCAGCTCGACAGGAATATTTTCTTACTCTGGAAACACCATATATTTT
j_gene: TRBJ1-5; v_gene: TRBV18; len: 15; d_gene: .; abundance: .; CDR3aa: CASSPGAGRGQPQHF; CDR3nt: TGTGCCAGCTCACCAGGGGCAGGGAGGGGTCAGCCCCAGCATTTT
j_gene: TRBJ2-3; v_gene: TRBV5-1; len: 16; d_gene: TRBD2; abundance: .; CDR3aa: CASSLSPAGGTDTQYF; CDR3nt: TGCGCCAGCAGCTTGTCGCCAGCGGGAGGGACAGATACGCAGTATTTT
j_gene: TRBJ1-2; v_gene: TRBV29-1; len: 17; d_gene: TRBD1; abundance: few; CDR3aa: CSVGPFSRTGEAYGYTF; CDR3nt: TGCAGCGTGGGCCCTTTTTCCAGGACAGGGGAAGCCTATGGCTACACCTTC
j_gene: TRBJ2-6; v_gene: TRBV2; len: 16; d_gene: TRBD2; abundance: .; CDR3aa: CASRSGGKSGANVLTF; CDR3nt: TGTGCCAGCAGGAGCGGGGGGAAGTCTGGGGCCAACGTCCTGACTTTC
j_gene: TRBJ2-7; v_gene: TRBV14; len: 15; d_gene: .; abundance: .; CDR3aa: CASSQGQTVAYEQYF; CDR3nt: TGTGCCAGCAGCCAAGGACAGACCGTGGCCTACGAGCAGTACTTC